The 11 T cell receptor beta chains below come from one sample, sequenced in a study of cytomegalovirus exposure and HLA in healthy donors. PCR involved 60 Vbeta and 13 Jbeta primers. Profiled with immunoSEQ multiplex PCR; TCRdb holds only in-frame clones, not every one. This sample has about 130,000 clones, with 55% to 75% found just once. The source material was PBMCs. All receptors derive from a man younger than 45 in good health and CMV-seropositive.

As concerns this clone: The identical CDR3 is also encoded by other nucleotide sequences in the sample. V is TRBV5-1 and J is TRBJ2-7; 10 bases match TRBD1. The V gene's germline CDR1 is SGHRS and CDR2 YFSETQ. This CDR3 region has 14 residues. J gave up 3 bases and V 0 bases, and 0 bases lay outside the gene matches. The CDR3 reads CASSLGTGGYEQYF. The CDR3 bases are TGCGCCAGCAGCTTGGGGACAGGGGGCTACGAGCAGTACTTC.

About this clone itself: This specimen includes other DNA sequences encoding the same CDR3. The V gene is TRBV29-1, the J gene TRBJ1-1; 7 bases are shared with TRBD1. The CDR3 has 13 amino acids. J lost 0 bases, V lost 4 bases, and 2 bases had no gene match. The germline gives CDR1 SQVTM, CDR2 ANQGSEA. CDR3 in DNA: TGCAGCGTTGTGGGACAGATGAACACTGAAGCTTTCTTT. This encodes CSVVGQMNTEAFF.

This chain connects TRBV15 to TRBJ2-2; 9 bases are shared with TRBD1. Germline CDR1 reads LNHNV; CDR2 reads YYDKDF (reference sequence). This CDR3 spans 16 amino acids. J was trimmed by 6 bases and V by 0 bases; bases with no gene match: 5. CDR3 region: CATSRDTGTGSGELFF. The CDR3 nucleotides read TGTGCCACCAGCAGAGATACCGGGACAGGGTCCGGGGAGCTGTTTTTT.

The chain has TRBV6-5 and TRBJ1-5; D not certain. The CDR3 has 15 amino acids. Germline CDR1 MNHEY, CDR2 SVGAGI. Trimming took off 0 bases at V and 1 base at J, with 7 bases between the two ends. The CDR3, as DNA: TGTGCCAGCAGTTACTCGGCGGAGAGCAATCAGCCCCAGCATTTT. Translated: CASSYSAESNQPQHF.

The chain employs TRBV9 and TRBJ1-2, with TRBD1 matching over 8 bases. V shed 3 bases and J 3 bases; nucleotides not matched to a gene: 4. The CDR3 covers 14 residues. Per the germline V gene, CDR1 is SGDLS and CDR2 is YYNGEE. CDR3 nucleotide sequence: TGTGCCAGCAGCGCGGGACAGGCATACTATGGCTACACCTTC. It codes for CASSAGQAYYGYTF.

Here the CDR3 reads CASSLETAYGYTF. In DNA, the CDR3 is TGCGCCAGCAGCTTGGAGACAGCTTATGGCTACACCTTC. The J gene is TRBJ1-2, the V gene TRBV5-1; maybe TRBD1 (5 bases). The V and J ends lost 0 bases and 5 bases respectively, with 8 bases between them. The germline V gene encodes CDR1 SGHRS and CDR2 YFSETQ. The CDR3 is made up of 13 amino acids.

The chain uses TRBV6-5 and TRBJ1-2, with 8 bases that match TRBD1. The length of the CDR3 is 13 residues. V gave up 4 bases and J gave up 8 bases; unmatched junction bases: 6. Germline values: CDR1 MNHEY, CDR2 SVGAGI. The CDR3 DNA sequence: TGTGCCAGCAGTTCCAGGGGGCTCGGAGGCTACACCTTC. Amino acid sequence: CASSSRGLGGYTF.

The CDR3 reads CASKRSGPYNEQFF. The DNA of the CDR3 is TGCGCCAGCAAACGTAGCGGGCCCTACAATGAGCAGTTCTTC. The chain is built from TRBV5-1 and TRBJ2-1, with 7 nucleotides matching TRBD2. The CDR3 length is 14 residues. Trimming removed 6 bases from V and 2 bases from J; junction bases left unmatched: 5. The germline V gene encodes CDR1 SGHRS and CDR2 YFSETQ.

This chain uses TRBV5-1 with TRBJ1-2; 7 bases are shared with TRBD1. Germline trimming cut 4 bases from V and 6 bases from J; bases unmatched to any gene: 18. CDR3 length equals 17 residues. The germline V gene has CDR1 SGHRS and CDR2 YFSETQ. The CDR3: CASSLTPHYRGKDGYTF. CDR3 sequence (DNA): TGCGCCAGCAGCCTGACGCCACACTACAGGGGAAAGGATGGCTACACCTTC.

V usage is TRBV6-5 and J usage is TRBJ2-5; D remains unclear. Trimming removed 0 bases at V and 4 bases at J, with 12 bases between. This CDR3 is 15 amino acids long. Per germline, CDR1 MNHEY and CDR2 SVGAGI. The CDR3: CASSYSPRPVETQYF. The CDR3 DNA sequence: TGTGCCAGCAGTTACTCGCCTAGACCGGTAGAGACCCAGTACTTC.

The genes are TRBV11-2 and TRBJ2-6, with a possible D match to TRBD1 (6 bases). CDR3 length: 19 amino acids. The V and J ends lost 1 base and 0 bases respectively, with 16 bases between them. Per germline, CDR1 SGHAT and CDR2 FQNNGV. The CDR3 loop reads CASSLAFRTDGSGANVLTF. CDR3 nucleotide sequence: TGTGCCAGCAGCTTAGCCTTTAGGACAGATGGCTCTGGGGCCAACGTCCTGACTTTC. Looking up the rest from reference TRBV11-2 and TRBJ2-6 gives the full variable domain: EAGVAQSPRYKIIEKRQSVAFWCNPISGHATLYWYQQILGQGPKLLIQFQNNGVVDDSQLPKDRFSAERLKGVDSTLKIQPAKLEDSAVYLCASSLAFRTDGSGANVLTFGAGSRLTVL.